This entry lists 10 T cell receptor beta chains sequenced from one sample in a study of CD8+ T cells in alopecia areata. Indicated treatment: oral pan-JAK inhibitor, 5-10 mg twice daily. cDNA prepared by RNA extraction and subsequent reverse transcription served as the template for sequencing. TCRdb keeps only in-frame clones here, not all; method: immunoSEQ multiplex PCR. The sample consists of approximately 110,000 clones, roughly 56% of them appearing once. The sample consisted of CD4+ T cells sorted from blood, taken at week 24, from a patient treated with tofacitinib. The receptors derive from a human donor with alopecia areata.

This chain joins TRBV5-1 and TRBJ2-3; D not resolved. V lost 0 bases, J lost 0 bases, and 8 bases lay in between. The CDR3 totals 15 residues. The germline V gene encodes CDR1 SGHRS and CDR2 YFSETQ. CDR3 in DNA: TGCGCCAGCAGCTTGGCTGCTACTAGCACAGATACGCAGTATTTT. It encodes CASSLAATSTDTQYF.

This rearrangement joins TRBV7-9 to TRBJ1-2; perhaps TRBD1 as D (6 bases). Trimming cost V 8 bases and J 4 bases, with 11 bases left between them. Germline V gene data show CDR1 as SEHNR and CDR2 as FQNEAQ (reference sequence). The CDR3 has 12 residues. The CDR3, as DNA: TGTGCCAGCGCGGACAGCCTCTATGGCTACACCTTC. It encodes CASADSLYGYTF.

The CDR3 is CAWSFPPSEQYF. The DNA for the CDR3 is TGTGCCTGGAGCTTTCCCCCAAGCGAGCAGTACTTC. This sequence joins TRBV30 and TRBJ2-7; D is ambiguous. The germline gives CDR1 GTSNPN, CDR2 SVGIG (reference sequence). The V end was cut by 3 bases, the J end by 6 bases, with 12 bases between. The CDR3 is 12 amino acids. Full variable domain (outside the CDR3, taken from reference TRBV30 and TRBJ2-7): SQTIHQWPATLVQPVGSPLSLECTVEGTSNPNLYWYRQAAGRGLQLLFYSVGIGQISSEVPQNLSASRPQDRQFILSSKKLLLSDSGFYLCAWSFPPSEQYFGPGTRLTVT.

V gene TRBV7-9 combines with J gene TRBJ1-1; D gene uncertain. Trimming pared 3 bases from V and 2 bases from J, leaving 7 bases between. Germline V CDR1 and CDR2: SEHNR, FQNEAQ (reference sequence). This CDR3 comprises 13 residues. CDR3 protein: CASSFDPNTEAFF. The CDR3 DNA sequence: TGTGCCAGCAGCTTCGATCCTAACACTGAAGCTTTCTTT.

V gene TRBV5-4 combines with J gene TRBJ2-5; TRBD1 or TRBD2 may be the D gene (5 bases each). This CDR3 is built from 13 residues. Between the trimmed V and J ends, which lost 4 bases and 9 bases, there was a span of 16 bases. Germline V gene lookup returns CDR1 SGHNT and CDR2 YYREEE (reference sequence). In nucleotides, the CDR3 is TGTGCCAGCAGCCCTGGGACGGAACACGCCCAGTACTTC. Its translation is CASSPGTEHAQYF. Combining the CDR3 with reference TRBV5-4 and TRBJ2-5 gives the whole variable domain ETGVTQSPTHLIKTRGQQVTLRCSSQSGHNTVSWYQQALGQGPQFIFQYYREEENGRGNFPPRFSGLQFPNYSSELNVNALELDDSALYLCASSPGTEHAQYFGPGTRLLVL.

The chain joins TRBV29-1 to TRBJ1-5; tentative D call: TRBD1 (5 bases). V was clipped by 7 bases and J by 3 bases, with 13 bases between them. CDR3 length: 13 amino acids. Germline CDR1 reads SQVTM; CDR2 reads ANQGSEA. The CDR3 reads CSAGGGSNQPQHF. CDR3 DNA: TGCAGCGCCGGTGGGGGGTCCAATCAGCCCCAGCATTTT.

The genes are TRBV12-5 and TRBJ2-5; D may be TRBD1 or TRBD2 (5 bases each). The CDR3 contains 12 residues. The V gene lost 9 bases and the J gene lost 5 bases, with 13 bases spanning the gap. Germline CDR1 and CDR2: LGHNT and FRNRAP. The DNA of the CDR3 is TGTGCTAGCGCCGTCGAGGGGGAGACCCAGTACTTC. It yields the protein CASAVEGETQYF.

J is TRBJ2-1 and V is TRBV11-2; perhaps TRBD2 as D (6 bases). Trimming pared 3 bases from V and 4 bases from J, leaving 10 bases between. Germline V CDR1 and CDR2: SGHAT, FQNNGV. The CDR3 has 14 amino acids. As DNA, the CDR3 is TGTGCCAGCAGCTTTCGGGACTTGTACAATGAGCAGTTCTTC. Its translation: CASSFRDLYNEQFF.

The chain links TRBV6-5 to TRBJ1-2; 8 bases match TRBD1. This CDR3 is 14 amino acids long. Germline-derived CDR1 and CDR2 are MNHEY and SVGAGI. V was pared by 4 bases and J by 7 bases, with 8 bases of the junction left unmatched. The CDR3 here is CASSSGQGRLGYTF. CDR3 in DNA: TGTGCCAGCAGTTCCGGACAGGGTAGGCTTGGCTACACCTTC.

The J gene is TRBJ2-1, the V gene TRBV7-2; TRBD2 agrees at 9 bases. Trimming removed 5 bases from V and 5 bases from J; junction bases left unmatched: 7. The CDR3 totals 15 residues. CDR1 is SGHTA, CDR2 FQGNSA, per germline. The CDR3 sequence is CASSRPSGVNNEQFF. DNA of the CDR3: TGTGCCAGCAGCCGTCCTAGCGGGGTCAACAATGAGCAGTTCTTC.